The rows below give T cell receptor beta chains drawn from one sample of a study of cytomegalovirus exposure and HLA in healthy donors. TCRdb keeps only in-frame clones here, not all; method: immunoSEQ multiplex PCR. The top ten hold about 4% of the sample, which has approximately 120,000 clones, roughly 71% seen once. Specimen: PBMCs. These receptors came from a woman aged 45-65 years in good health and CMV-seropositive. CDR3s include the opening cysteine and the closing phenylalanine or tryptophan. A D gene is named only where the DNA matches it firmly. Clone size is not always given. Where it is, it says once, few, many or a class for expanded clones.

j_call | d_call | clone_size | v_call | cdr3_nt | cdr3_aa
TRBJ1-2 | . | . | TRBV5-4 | TGTGCCAGCAGCTCTAGACGGACAGAAGTTGATGGCTACACCTTC | CASSSRRTEVDGYTF
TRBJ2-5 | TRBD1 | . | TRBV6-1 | TGTGCCAGCAGTGAACCGCAACAGGGGGTATACCAAGAGACCCAGTACTTC | CASSEPQQGVYQETQYF
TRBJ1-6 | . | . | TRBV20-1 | TGCAGTCCGATTGGCAATTCACCCCTCCACTTT | CSPIGNSPLHF
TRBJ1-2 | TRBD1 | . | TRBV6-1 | TGTGCCAGCCAGGACAGGGAGGACTATGGCTACACCTTC | CASQDREDYGYTF
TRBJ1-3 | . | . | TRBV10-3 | TGTGCCATCAGTGAAAATAGCGGAAACACCATATATTTT | CAISENSGNTIYF
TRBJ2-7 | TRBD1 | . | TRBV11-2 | TGTGCCAGCAGCTTCGCTGACAGGGCTACCTACGAGCAGTACTTC | CASSFADRATYEQYF
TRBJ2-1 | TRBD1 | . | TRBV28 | TGTGCCAGCAGTTCCCCTTCGGGACAGAGCTACAATGAGCAGTTCTTC | CASSSPSGQSYNEQFF
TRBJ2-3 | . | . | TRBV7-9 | TGTGCCAGCAGCTTAGCGCAGGGTACAGATACGCAGTATTTT | CASSLAQGTDTQYF
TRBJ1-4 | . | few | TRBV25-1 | TGTGCCAGCAGCTATAACGAAAAACTGTTTTTT | CASSYNEKLFF
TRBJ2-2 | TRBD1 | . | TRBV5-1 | TGCGCCAGCAGACGACCCGGGACAGGGGCCGGGGAGCTGTTTTTT | CASRRPGTGAGELFF
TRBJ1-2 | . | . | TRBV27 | TGTGCCAGCAGTTTAAACGGAGCCTGGTATGGCTACACCTTC | CASSLNGAWYGYTF
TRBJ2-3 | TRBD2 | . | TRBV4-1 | TGCGCCAGCAGCCCAGCGGGGGTCACAGATACGCAGTATTTT | CASSPAGVTDTQYF
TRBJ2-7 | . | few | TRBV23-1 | TGCGCCAGCAGTCATGGGTTGGAGCATTGCTGGAGGGACGAGCAGTACTTC | CASSHGLEHCWRDEQYF
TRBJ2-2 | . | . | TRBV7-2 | TGTGCCAGCAGATGGAGTCTTGGCACCGGGGAGCTGTTTTTT | CASRWSLGTGELFF
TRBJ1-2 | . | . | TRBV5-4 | TGTGCCAGCACTCCCGGAGAAAGAGCTAACTATGGCTACACCTTC | CASTPGERANYGYTF
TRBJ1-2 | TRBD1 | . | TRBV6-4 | TGTGCCAGCAGTGGGAGGGACAGGAGAACCTATGGCTACACCTTC | CASSGRDRRTYGYTF
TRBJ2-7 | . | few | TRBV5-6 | TGTGCCAGCAGCGGGAACAGGGAGTTCCTGACCTACGAGCAGTACTTC | CASSGNREFLTYEQYF
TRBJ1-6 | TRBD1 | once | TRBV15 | TGTGCCACCAGCAGAGATCAAACAGGGGATATCTATAATTCACCCCTCCACTTT | CATSRDQTGDIYNSPLHF
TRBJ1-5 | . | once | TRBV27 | TGTGCCAGCAGTTTAGATGGGGCCGCTCAGCCCCAGCATTTT | CASSLDGAAQPQHF
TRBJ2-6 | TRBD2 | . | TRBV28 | TGTGCCAGCACCGCGGGGGGGGTAGGCCGAACCGGGGCCAACGTCCTGACTTTC | CASTAGGVGRTGANVLTF
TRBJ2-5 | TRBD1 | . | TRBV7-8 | TGTGCCAGCAGCCCACCCCCCCGGACAGGGGGGGAGACCCAGTACTTC | CASSPPPRTGGETQYF
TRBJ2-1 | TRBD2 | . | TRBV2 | TGTGCCAGCAGTGAGACTAGCGGGGCCTACAATGAGCAGTTCTTC | CASSETSGAYNEQFF
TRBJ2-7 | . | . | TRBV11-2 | TGTGCCAGCAGCTTAGGCAGGGGTAATTACGAGCAGTACTTC | CASSLGRGNYEQYF
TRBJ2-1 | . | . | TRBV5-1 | TGCGCCAGCAGCTTGGGTGGGCCCTACAATGAGCAGTTCTTC | CASSLGGPYNEQFF
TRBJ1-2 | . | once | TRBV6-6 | TGTGCCAGCAGCTTGGAGGGAAACTATGGCTACACCTTC | CASSLEGNYGYTF
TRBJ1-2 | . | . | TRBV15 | TGTGCCACCAGCCCCCGAATAGCAGGGGTAACCTATGGCTACACCTTC | CATSPRIAGVTYGYTF
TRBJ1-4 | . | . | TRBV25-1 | TGTGCCAGCAGTGAACAGAAGCGGGGGTGGGGGGGTAATGAAAAACTGTTTTTT | CASSEQKRGWGGNEKLFF
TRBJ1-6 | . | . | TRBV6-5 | TGTGCCAGCAGTTACACAGGGCCTAATTCACCCCTCCACTTT | CASSYTGPNSPLHF
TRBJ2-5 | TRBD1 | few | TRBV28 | TGTGCCAGCAGCCGTGGACAGGGTCGGGAGACCCAGTACTTC | CASSRGQGRETQYF
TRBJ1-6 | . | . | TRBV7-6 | TGTGCCAGCAGCTACGGACAGCTTTCACCCCTCCACTTT | CASSYGQLSPLHF
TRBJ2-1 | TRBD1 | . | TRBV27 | TGTGCCAGCAGTTTCATGACAGGGGTCGCTGAGCAGTTCTTC | CASSFMTGVAEQFF
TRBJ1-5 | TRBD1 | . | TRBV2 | TGTGCCAGCAGTAAGACAGGGCCCAACCAGCCCCAGCATTTT | CASSKTGPNQPQHF
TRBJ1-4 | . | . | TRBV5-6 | TGTGCCAGCACCCCCCGGCCCGACAGTGAAAAACTGTTTTTT | CASTPRPDSEKLFF
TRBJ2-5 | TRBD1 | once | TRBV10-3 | TGTGCCATCAGTGAAAGGACAGGTTTAGAGACCCAGTACTTC | CAISERTGLETQYF
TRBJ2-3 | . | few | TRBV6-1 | TGTGCCAGCAGTGAACAGGGATTCACAGATACGCAGTATTTT | CASSEQGFTDTQYF
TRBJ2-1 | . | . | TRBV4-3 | TGCGCCAGCAGCCAGCCGGGGCAGGGGAATAATGAGCAGTTCTTC | CASSQPGQGNNEQFF
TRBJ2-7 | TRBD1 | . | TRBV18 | TGTGCCAGCTCACTACAGACAGGGTTTGTCTACGAGCAGTACTTC | CASSLQTGFVYEQYF
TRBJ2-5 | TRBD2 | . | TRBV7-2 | TGTGCCAGCAGCTCCGGGGGGGTTGGCCAAGAGACCCAGTACTTC | CASSSGGVGQETQYF
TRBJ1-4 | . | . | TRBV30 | TGTGCCTGGACCATCGACGAGGGCGGCGGTGAAAAACTGTTTTTT | CAWTIDEGGGEKLFF
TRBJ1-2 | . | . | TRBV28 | TGTGCCAGCAGTTTCCAGGCGTATGGCTACACCTTC | CASSFQAYGYTF
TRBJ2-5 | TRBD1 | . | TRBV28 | TGTGCCAGCAGCCGTGGACAGGGGCGAGAGACCCAGTACTTC | CASSRGQGRETQYF
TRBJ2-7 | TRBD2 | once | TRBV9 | TGTGCCAGCAGCGTAGGGACTAGCGGGGGCTACGAGCAGTACTTC | CASSVGTSGGYEQYF
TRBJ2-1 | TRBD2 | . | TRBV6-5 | TGTGCCAGCAGTTACGGGCGGGGGGGCCACAATGAGCAGTTCTTC | CASSYGRGGHNEQFF
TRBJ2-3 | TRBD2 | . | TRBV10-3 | TGTGCCATCCGGCGGGGACTAGCTGCTGGAGATACGCAGTATTTT | CAIRRGLAAGDTQYF
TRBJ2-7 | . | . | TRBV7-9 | TGTGCCAGCAGCTTCAGGGGCTCCTACGAGCAGTACTTC | CASSFRGSYEQYF
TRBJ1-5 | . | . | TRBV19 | TGTGCCAGTAGTATTAGAAGTTGGAATCAGCCCCAGCATTTT | CASSIRSWNQPQHF
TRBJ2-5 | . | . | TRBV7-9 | TGTGCCAGCAGCTTAGTACCCAGGGAATGGGAGACCCAGTACTTC | CASSLVPREWETQYF
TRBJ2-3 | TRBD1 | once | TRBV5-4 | TGTGCCAGCAGCAGGTCAGGGACAGGAGCAGATACGCAGTATTTT | CASSRSGTGADTQYF
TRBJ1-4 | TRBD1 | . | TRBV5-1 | TGCGCCAGCAGCACGGACAGGGGAGAAAAACTGTTTTTT | CASSTDRGEKLFF
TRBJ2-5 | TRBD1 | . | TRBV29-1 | TGCAGCGTCGACATAGGACAGGGACGGGGAGAGACCCAGTACTTC | CSVDIGQGRGETQYF
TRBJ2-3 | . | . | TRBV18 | TGTGCCAGCTCACCATCAGCAGGGAGCACAGATACGCAGTATTTT | CASSPSAGSTDTQYF
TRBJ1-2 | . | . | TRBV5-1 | TGCGCCAGCAGCTTGGCCGGGGGGGAACTTCTTAACTATGGCTACACCTTC | CASSLAGGELLNYGYTF
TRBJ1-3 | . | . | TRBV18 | TGTGCCAGCTCATCGACAGCATACTCTGGAAACACCATATATTTT | CASSSTAYSGNTIYF
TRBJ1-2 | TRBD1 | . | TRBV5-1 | TGCGCCAGCAGCTCTGTACAGGGGGGTGGCTATGGCTACACCTTC | CASSSVQGGGYGYTF
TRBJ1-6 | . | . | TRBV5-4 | TGTGCCAGCAGCTTGGAGGGAGGTCCCAATAATTCACCCCTCCACTTT | CASSLEGGPNNSPLHF
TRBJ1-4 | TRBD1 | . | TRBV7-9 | TGTGCCAGCAGCCCACGGACAGGTATCGCCACTAATGAAAAACTGTTTTTT | CASSPRTGIATNEKLFF
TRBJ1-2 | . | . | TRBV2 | TGTGCCAGCAGTGACAGAGGCAACTATGGCTACACCTTC | CASSDRGNYGYTF
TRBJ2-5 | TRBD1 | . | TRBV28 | TGTGCCAGCAGTCCCTCCGGGACAGGCCCCCAGGAGACCCAGTACTTC | CASSPSGTGPQETQYF
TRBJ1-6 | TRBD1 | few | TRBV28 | TGTGCCAGCAGAGCAGGGGGCGGGTATAATTCACCCCTCCACTTT | CASRAGGGYNSPLHF